A single sample gave rise to the 28 T cell receptor beta chains below, sequenced in a study of blood T cells in healthy people across ages. It was with a sample-barcoded 5' primer and a J-beta primer mix that a second PCR of roughly 7 to 11 cycles was run. TCRdb fed the 5' RACE reads into MiXCR, producing one record per CDR3 protein. The table includes 780,000 or so distinct CDR3 sequences, more than 50% detected once. The specimen was blood. These receptors all come from a man aged 35 to 55 in good health.

V usage is TRBV28 and J usage is TRBJ2-4; unclear D gene. The J call may not be correct, given that the DNA end is closer to TRBJ2-7. The CDR3 has 14 amino acids. The germline V gene encodes CDR1 MDHEN and CDR2 SYDVKM. CDR3 region: CASSLSSSAYEQYF. CDR3 bases: TGTGCCAGCAGTTTAAGTAGCTCCGCCTACGAGCAGTACTTC.

The chain has TRBV5-6 and TRBJ2-6, with 8 nucleotides matching TRBD2. Germline V lookup: CDR1 SGHDT, CDR2 YYEEEE. CDR3 length: 17 residues. Losses at the gene ends were 2 bases for V and 1 base for J; bases not matched to a gene: 5. CDR3 region: CASSFSGIRSGANVLTF. The CDR3 region has the DNA TGTGCCAGCAGCTTTAGCGGGATACGATCTGGGGCCAACGTCCTGACTTTC.

This clonotype was detected a few times. The chain combines TRBV9 with TRBJ1-5; D is unresolved. This CDR3 has 14 amino acids. Trimming shortened V by 4 bases and J by 0 bases, and 8 bases separated the two germline ends. Germline CDR1 is SGDLS and CDR2 is YYNGEE. The CDR3 region has the DNA TGTGCCAGCAGCTTTGGAACTAGCAATCAGCCCCAGCATTTT. Translation: CASSFGTSNQPQHF.

In this sample, this clonotype turned up a few times. The chain carries TRBV9 and TRBJ2-1; 7 bases are a match to TRBD2. Losses at the gene ends were 7 bases for V and 9 bases for J; bases not matched to a gene: 4. CDR1 and CDR2 from the germline V gene are SGDLS and YYNGEE. There are 11 residues in the CDR3. The CDR3 is CASGGLVEQFF. DNA of the CDR3: TGTGCCAGCGGAGGACTAGTTGAGCAGTTCTTC.

This chain joins TRBV11-3 and TRBJ2-2; 11 bases are shared with TRBD1. Germline V lookup: CDR1 SGHNT, CDR2 YENEEA. The CDR3 length is 13 residues. After removal of 8 bases from V and 4 bases from J, the junction contained 0 bases not matched to a gene. The CDR3 bases are TGTGCCAGCGGGACAGGGGGCACCGGGGAGCTGTTTTTT. Translation gives CASGTGGTGELFF. Full variable domain (outside the CDR3, taken from reference TRBV11-3 and TRBJ2-2): EAGVVQSPRYKIIEKKQPVAFWCNPISGHNTLYWYLQNLGQGPELLIRYENEEAVDDSQLPKDRFSAERLKGVDSTLKIQPAELGDSAVYLCASGTGGTGELFFGEGSRLTVL.

This clonotype was detected only a few times. The V gene is TRBV7-2, the J gene TRBJ1-5; maybe TRBD1 (5 bases). Trimming took off 2 bases at V and 3 bases at J, with 11 bases between the two ends. The CDR3 sequence is 15 residues long. Germline CDR1 is SGHTA and CDR2 is FQGNSA. The CDR3 region is CASSLNARDNQPQHF. Here the CDR3 DNA reads TGTGCCAGCAGCTTAAACGCCAGGGACAATCAGCCCCAGCATTTT.

This clonotype has only a few counts. The chain recombines TRBV4-1 with TRBJ1-1; a possible D gene is TRBD1 (6 bases). The V end lost 7 bases, the J end lost 0 bases, and 12 bases lay between the germline ends. CDR1 and CDR2 (germline): MGHRA, YSYEKL. The CDR3 runs 14 residues. The CDR3 DNA reads as TGCGCCAGCACCCCAGGGGCCATGAACACTGAAGCTTTCTTT. Translating gives CASTPGAMNTEAFF.

There are many counts of this clonotype. The rearrangement uses TRBV29-1 and TRBJ1-1, with 7 bases fitting TRBD1. Germline CDR1 is SQVTM and CDR2 is ANQGSEA. The CDR3 runs 12 residues. The V segment lost 4 bases and the J segment 9 bases; nucleotides outside the gene matches: 8. CDR3: CSVVPPGQKAFF. The CDR3 region has the DNA TGCAGCGTTGTACCCCCGGGACAGAAAGCTTTCTTT.

The CDR3 spells CASSLSYGSYEQYF. The DNA for the CDR3 is TGCGCCAGCAGCTTGTCCTACGGATCCTACGAGCAGTACTTC. The rearrangement joins TRBV5-1 to TRBJ2-7; D is unresolved. This CDR3 contains 14 residues. Trimming removed 1 base at V and 1 base at J, with 9 bases between. Germline values: CDR1 SGHRS, CDR2 YFSETQ. Combining the CDR3 with reference TRBV5-1 and TRBJ2-7 gives the whole variable domain KAGVTQTPRYLIKTRGQQVTLSCSPISGHRSVSWYQQTPGQGLQFLFEYFSETQRNKGNFPGRFSGRQFSNSRSEMNVSTLELGDSALYLCASSLSYGSYEQYFGPGTRLTVT.

This clonotype was picked up a small number of times. The chain uses TRBV9 and TRBJ2-1; D is perhaps TRBD2 (6 bases). Germline CDR1 and CDR2: SGDLS and YYNGEE. The CDR3 covers 16 residues. V was shortened by 1 base and J by 0 bases, with 11 bases between the two germline ends. As DNA, the CDR3 is TGTGCCAGCAGCGTAACGGGAGAGAGCTCCTACAATGAGCAGTTCTTC. It specifies CASSVTGESSYNEQFF. The full variable domain, rest sourced from reference TRBV9 and TRBJ2-1, is DSGVTQTPKHLITATGQRVTLRCSPRSGDLSVYWYQQSLDQGLQFLIQYYNGEERAKGNILERFSAQQFPDLHSELNLSSLELGDSALYFCASSVTGESSYNEQFFGPGTRLTVL.

The J gene is TRBJ2-3, the V gene TRBV5-1, with 9 bases identical to TRBD2. Germline loops: CDR1 SGHRS, CDR2 YFSETQ. The J segment lost 4 bases and the V segment lost 0 bases, leaving 9 bases of the junction unmatched. The CDR3 sequence is 17 residues long. CDR3 DNA sequence: TGCGCCAGCAGCTTGGTTTCTGGGACTAGCTTTTCAGATACGCAGTATTTT. Protein sequence: CASSLVSGTSFSDTQYF.

This chain connects TRBV4-2 to TRBJ2-1; D is possibly TRBD1 (6 bases). The CDR3 loop spans 15 amino acids. Germline V gives CDR1 LGHNA, CDR2 YNFKEQ. V was shortened by 1 base and J by 10 bases, with 17 bases between the two germline ends. The CDR3 sequence: CASSQVAGAQWEQFF. In nucleotides, the CDR3 is TGTGCCAGCAGCCAAGTTGCAGGGGCACAATGGGAGCAGTTCTTC.

The V call is TRBV20-1, the J call TRBJ2-3, with 14 bases identical to TRBD2. The CDR3 is 19 residues long. Looked up from germline, CDR1 is DFQATT and CDR2 is SNEGSKA (reference sequence). Trimming removed 3 bases from V and 0 bases from J; junction bases left unmatched: 11. This chain's CDR3 is CSASPWGLAGESSTDTQYF. CDR3 bases: TGCAGTGCTAGTCCATGGGGACTAGCGGGAGAATCGAGCACAGATACGCAGTATTTT.

The genes are TRBV7-2 and TRBJ2-7, with TRBD1 matching 8 bases. This CDR3 contains 16 residues. CDR1 and CDR2 from the germline V gene are SGHTA and FQGNSA. The trim removed 5 bases at V and 6 bases at J, leaving 15 bases unmatched. The CDR3 coding sequence is TGTGCCAGCAGCCGCGGCCCCCCGACAGGGGACAGCGAGCAGTACTTC. Encoded protein: CASSRGPPTGDSEQYF.

This clonotype was detected once. The genes are TRBV6-6 and TRBJ1-1; 8 nucleotides match TRBD1. The CDR3 extends over 16 amino acids. In germline, CDR1 is MNHNY, CDR2 SVGAGI (reference sequence). Losses at the gene ends were 6 bases for V and 3 bases for J; bases not matched to a gene: 12. CDR3 nucleotides: TGTGCCAGCAGCCCGGGACAGGCATTGACTTACACTGAAGCTTTCTTT. The encoded protein is CASSPGQALTYTEAFF.

The chain uses TRBV7-8 and TRBJ2-3, with D maybe TRBD2 (7 bases). The ends were cut back, 1 base at V and 6 bases at J, with 17 bases in the middle. Germline CDR1 reads SGHVS; CDR2 reads FQNEAQ. The CDR3 has 16 residues. For the CDR3, the DNA is TGTGCCAGCAGCTTAGGAGGGGGAGGGGGAGCCGATACGCAGTATTTT. Encoded protein: CASSLGGGGGADTQYF.

The gene calls are TRBV7-2 and TRBJ2-7; D not resolved. V was cut by 5 bases and J by 0 bases, with 14 bases left in between. The V gene's germline CDR1 is SGHTA and CDR2 FQGNSA. The CDR3 is 15 residues long. CDR3: CASSPERYRSYEQYF. Here the CDR3 DNA reads TGTGCCAGCAGCCCCGAAAGGTACCGCTCCTACGAGCAGTACTTC.

This clonotype was counted a single time. The V call is TRBV29-1, the J call TRBJ2-5; weak D call: TRBD2 (5 bases). The CDR3 has 15 amino acids. CDR1 is SQVTM and CDR2 is ANQGSEA in the germline V gene. V lost 6 bases and J lost 11, with 28 bases in between. The DNA for the CDR3 is TGCAGCGTCAACCCAAGAGGAGGTCGGTACAATGAGCAGTACTTC. This codes for CSVNPRGGRYNEQYF.

V usage is TRBV9 and J usage is TRBJ2-7; possibly TRBD1 for D (5 bases). V was cut by 2 bases and J by 6 bases, with 18 bases left in between. The CDR3 consists of 15 residues. Germline V gene lookup returns CDR1 SGDLS and CDR2 YYNGEE. The CDR3 DNA is TGTGCCAGCAGCGTTATGTCCTCCGACAGTTCCGAGCAGTACTTC. It is translated as CASSVMSSDSSEQYF.

There are a few counts of this clonotype. This chain connects TRBV5-1 to TRBJ2-1; D ambiguous. The V end was cut by 1 base, the J end by 4 bases, with 12 bases between. CDR3 length: 15 amino acids. CDR1 is SGHRS and CDR2 is YFSETQ in the germline V gene. DNA for the CDR3: TGCGCCAGCAGCTTGTATGAGATCTTTTACAATGAGCAGTTCTTC. It translates to CASSLYEIFYNEQFF. The whole variable domain, filled in from reference TRBV5-1 and TRBJ2-1, reads KAGVTQTPRYLIKTRGQQVTLSCSPISGHRSVSWYQQTPGQGLQFLFEYFSETQRNKGNFPGRFSGRQFSNSRSEMNVSTLELGDSALYLCASSLYEIFYNEQFFGPGTRLTVL.

This chain joins TRBV7-2 and TRBJ1-5; D is undetermined. Germline V CDR1 and CDR2: SGHTA, FQGNSA. Trimming took off 3 bases at V and 0 bases at J, with 9 bases between the two ends. CDR3 length: 15 residues. The CDR3 sequence is CASSLGWSSNQPQHF. Written as DNA, the CDR3 is TGTGCCAGCAGCTTGGGTTGGAGTAGCAATCAGCCCCAGCATTTT.

The chain is built from TRBV20-1 and TRBJ2-1; TRBD2 is a possible D gene (7 bases). The V and J ends lost 6 bases and 8 bases respectively, with 14 bases between them. Germline assignment: CDR1 DFQATT and CDR2 SNEGSKA (reference sequence). This CDR3 spans 12 amino acids. Written as DNA, the CDR3 is TGCAGTGCCGCACGGGGGGCAGATGAGCAGTTCTTC. This encodes CSAARGADEQFF.

This clonotype was observed a few times. The chain recombines TRBV27 with TRBJ2-4; TRBD2 is a possible D gene (7 bases). The germline V gene has CDR1 MNHEY and CDR2 SMNVEV (reference sequence). Trimming removed 2 bases at V and 0 bases at J, with 11 bases between. The CDR3 has 16 residues. CDR3 DNA sequence: TGTGCCAGCAGTTTAGGGGGGGCGGCAGCCAAAAACATTCAGTACTTC. Its protein is CASSLGGAAAKNIQYF.

The chain is built from TRBV7-2 and TRBJ2-3; 7 bases line up with TRBD2. The CDR3 runs to 14 residues. V gave up 5 bases and J gave up 5 bases; unmatched junction bases: 7. The germline gives CDR1 SGHTA, CDR2 FQGNSA. The CDR3 sequence: CASSNGPGGDTQYF. In DNA form, the CDR3 reads TGTGCCAGCAGCAACGGCCCGGGAGGAGATACGCAGTATTTT.

A word on this clonotype: This may stem from a read error, because a much larger clone lies one nucleotide away. The V gene is TRBV28, the J gene TRBJ1-2; no definite D call. The CDR3 sequence is 12 residues long. Trimming left V 4 bases short and J 4 bases short, with 7 bases between. Germline V gene lookup returns CDR1 MDHEN and CDR2 SYDVKM. CDR3 bases: TGTGCCAGCAGTTCCCACGGCTATGGCTACACCTTC. Translated: CASSSHGYGYTF.

The chain is built from TRBV13 and TRBJ2-7; D is possibly TRBD1 or TRBD2 (6 bases each). The germline V gene has CDR1 PRHDT and CDR2 FYEKMQ (reference sequence). The CDR3 covers 14 residues. Trimming removed 2 bases from V and 2 bases from J, with 10 bases in between. CDR3 nucleotide sequence: TGTGCCAGCAGCTTAAGGGGGGACGCCTACGAGCAGTACTTC. Its translation is CASSLRGDAYEQYF.

This clonotype occurred once. The chain is built from TRBV12-3 or TRBV12-4 and TRBJ2-5, with 7 bases fitting TRBD2. The last part of the DNA fits TRBJ2-7 better; the J call may be wrong. The CDR3 loop spans 14 amino acids. The CDR3 coding sequence is TGTGCCAGCAGTCCTCTGACTAGCAGCTACGAGCAGTACTTC. It yields the protein CASSPLTSSYEQYF.

There are a few counts of this clonotype. V gene TRBV28 combines with J gene TRBJ1-6, with D tentatively TRBD1 (5 bases). The CDR3 covers 14 residues. CDR1 and CDR2 (germline): MDHEN, SYDVKM. The germline V and J ends were trimmed by 8 bases and 0 bases, with 8 bases remaining between them. CDR3 nucleotides: TGTGCCAGCTGGGGGAGCTCCTATAATTCACCCCTCCACTTT. This codes for CASWGSSYNSPLHF.